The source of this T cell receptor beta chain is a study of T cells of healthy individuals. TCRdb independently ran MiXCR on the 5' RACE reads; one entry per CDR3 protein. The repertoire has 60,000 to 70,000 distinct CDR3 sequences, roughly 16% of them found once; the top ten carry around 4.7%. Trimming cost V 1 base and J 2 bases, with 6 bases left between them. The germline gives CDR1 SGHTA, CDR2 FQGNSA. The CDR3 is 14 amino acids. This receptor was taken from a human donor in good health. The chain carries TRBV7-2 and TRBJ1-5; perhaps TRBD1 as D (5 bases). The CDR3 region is CASSLVGGNQPQHF. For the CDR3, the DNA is TGTGCCAGCAGCTTAGTAGGGGGCAATCAGCCCCAGCATTTT.